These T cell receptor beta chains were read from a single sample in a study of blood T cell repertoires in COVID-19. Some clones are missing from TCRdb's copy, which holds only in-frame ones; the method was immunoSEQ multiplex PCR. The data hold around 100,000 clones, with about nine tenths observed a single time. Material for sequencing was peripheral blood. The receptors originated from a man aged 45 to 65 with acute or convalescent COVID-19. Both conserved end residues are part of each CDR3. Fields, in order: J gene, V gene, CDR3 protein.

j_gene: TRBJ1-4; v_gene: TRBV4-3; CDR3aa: CASSQDISGDREKLFF
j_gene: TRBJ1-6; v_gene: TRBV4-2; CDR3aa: CASSQADRGVSPLHF
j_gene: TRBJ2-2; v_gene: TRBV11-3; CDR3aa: CASSSGQTGELFF
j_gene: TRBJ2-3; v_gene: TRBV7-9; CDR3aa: CASSLGGAGGRTDTQYF
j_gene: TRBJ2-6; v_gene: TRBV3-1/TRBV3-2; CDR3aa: CASRGQDPSSGANVLTF
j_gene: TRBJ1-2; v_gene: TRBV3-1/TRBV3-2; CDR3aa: CASSHRQGGGYTF
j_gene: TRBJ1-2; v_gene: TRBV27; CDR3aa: CASRQTGPYGYTF
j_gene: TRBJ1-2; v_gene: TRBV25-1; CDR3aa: CASGGVGYGYTF
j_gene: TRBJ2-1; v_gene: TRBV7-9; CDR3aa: CASSFGQGDGDEQFF
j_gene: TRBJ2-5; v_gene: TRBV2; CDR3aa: CASTQGQETQYF
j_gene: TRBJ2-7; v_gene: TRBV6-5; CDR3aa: CASNLLAGTEEQYF
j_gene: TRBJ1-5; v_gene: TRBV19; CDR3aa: CASSPWDRGTKPQHF
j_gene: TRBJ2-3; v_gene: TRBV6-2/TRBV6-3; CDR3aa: CASSYTLRAQYF
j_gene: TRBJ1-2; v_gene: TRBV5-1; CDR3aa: CASSVTGGDGYTF
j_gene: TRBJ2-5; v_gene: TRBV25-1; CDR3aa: CASSSDSGTGGETQYF
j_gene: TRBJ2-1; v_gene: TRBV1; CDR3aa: CTSSQDALAAMDGVSYNEQFF
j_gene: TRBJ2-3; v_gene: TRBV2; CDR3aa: CASTSQGLSADTQYF
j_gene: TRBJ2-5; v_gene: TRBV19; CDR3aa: CASSLRLAGGRQETQYF
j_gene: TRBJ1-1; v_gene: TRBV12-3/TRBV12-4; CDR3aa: CASSWGGEAFF
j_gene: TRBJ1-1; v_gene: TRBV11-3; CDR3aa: CASSLSSLRDTEAFF
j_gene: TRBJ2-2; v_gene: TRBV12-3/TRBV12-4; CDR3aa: CASSSVNTGELFF
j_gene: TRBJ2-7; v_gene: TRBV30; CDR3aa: CAWGRDSLSYEQYF
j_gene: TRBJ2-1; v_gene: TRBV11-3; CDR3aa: CASSLSGRLGEQFF
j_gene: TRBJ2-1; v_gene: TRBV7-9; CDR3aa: CASSPRAGQNEQFF
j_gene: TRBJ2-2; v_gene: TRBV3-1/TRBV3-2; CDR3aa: CASRLAGTNTGELFF
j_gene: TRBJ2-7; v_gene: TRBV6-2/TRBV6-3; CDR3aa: CASSLGQGRTYEQYF
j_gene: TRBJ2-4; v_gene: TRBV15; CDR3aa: CATSGGGVAKNIQYF
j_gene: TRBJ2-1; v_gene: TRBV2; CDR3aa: CASRGGDAYNEQFF
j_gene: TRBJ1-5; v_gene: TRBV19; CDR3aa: CATHGLRVPRGNQPQHF
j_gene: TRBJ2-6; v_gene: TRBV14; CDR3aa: CASRKGSLTEFSGANVLTF
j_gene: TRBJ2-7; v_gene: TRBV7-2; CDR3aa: CASSSLIGGAGYEQYF
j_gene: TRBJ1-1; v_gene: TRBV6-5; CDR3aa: CASGGGGAQAFF
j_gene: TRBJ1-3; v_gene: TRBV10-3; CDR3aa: CAIRTGGNTIYF
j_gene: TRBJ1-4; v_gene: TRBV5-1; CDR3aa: CASSNKQGNNEKLFF
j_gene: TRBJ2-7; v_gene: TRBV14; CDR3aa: CASSRLPGGSGEQYF
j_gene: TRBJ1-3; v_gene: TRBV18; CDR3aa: CASSPTGLSSGNTIYF
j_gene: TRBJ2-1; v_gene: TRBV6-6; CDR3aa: CASSSGNGVNEQFF
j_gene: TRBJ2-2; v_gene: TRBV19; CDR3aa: CASTQPKGAGIGELFF
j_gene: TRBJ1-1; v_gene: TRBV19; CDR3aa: CASSTVNTEAFF
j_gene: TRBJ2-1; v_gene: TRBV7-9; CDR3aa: CANDRLAGEAEQFF
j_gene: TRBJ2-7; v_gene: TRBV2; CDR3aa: CASSEGRVEYF
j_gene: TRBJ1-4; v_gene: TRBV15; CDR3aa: CATSRTDRASLFF
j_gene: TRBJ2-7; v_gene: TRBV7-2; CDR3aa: CASSWLAGSLYEQYF
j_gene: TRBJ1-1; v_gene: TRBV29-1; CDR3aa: CSVEGQGRRAAFF
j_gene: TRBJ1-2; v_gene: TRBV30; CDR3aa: CAWSKTGKDYGYTF
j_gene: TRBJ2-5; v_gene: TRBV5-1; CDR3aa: CASSLGIAGRETQYF
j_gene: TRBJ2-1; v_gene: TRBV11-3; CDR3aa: CASSLDSSNNEQFF
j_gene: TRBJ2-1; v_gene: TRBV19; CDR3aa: CASSSPPGTSGLLEQFF
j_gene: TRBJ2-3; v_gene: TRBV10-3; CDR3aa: CAKADSPEGGTQYF
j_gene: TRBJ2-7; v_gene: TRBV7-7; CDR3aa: CASSSQTGGEQYF